These 30 T cell receptor beta chains share one sample of origin, sequenced in a study of metastatic and nonmetastatic thyroid tumors. TCRdb ran MiXCR on the PCR reads. In the table there are approximately 30,000 clones, roughly 3.7% of which are singletons. None of the patients had undergone any treatment ahead of thyroid surgery. The sample taken for sequencing was blood. These receptors were obtained from a male donor with papillary thyroid cancer or a benign thyroid nodule (not recorded which). Some clones in this sample may be carry-over from other donors' samples.

In its sample, this clone was seen a few times. This chain uses TRBV6-2 or TRBV6-3 with TRBJ1-6, with 8 nucleotides matching TRBD1. This CDR3 is 14 amino acids long. With 5 bases clipped from V and 8 bases from J, the junction kept 5 bases outside the gene matches. The germline gives CDR1 MNHEY, CDR2 SVGEGT. CDR3 region: CASSVGQGDSPLHF. CDR3 nucleotide sequence: TGTGCCAGCAGTGTCGGACAGGGTGATTCACCCCTCCACTTT.

This clone was detected only a few times. A junction boundary mismatches the germline segment, possibly from a read error. The chain links TRBV7-9 to TRBJ2-2; 10 nucleotides agree with TRBD2. Per the germline V gene, CDR1 is SEHNR and CDR2 is FQNEAQ (reference sequence). CDR3 length equals 16 residues. The CDR3 coding sequence is TGTGCCAGCATGCCTCCGGGACTAGCGAGTACCGGGGCGCTGTTTTTT. This sequence encodes CASMPPGLASTGALFF.

This clone was seen repeatedly, ten times or more. The V and J genes are TRBV29-1 and TRBJ2-1; TRBD2 matches at 8 bases. The CDR3 is 15 residues long. The germline V gene encodes CDR1 SQVTM and CDR2 ANQGSEA. J lost 10 bases, V lost 3 bases, and 14 bases had no gene match. CDR3 sequence: CSVEGSGSPEEEQFF. The CDR3 nucleotides are TGCAGCGTTGAGGGGAGCGGGAGCCCCGAGGAAGAGCAGTTCTTC.

In this sample, this clone is medium-sized. As DNA, the CDR3 is TGTGCCAGCAAGGCTGGGCAGGGGAACACCGGGGAGCTGTTTTTT. Protein: CASKAGQGNTGELFF. The rearrangement uses TRBV12-3 or TRBV12-4 and TRBJ2-2, with D maybe TRBD1 (5 bases). CDR3 length: 15 residues. Between the trimmed V and J ends, which lost 7 bases and 1 base, there was a span of 13 bases.

This clone came up many times. This chain joins TRBV7-2 and TRBJ1-1; D not certain. The V end lost 5 bases, the J end lost 0 bases, and 7 bases lay between the germline ends. Germline V lookup: CDR1 SGHTA, CDR2 FQGNSA. The CDR3 has 13 residues. CDR3 DNA: TGTGCCAGCAGCCGGCGGGTGAACACTGAAGCTTTCTTT. Translation gives CASSRRVNTEAFF.

In its sample, this clone was seen many times. The V and J genes are TRBV12-3 or TRBV12-4 and TRBJ2-3; D gene uncertain. The CDR3 sequence is 16 residues long. Trimming shortened V by 6 bases and J by 1 base, and 17 bases separated the two germline ends. The CDR3, as DNA: TGTGCCAGCAGCTCGAAGGGCGCCACGGGCACAGATACGCAGTATTTT. This sequence encodes CASSSKGATGTDTQYF.

In this sample, this clone turned up a few times. The CDR3 nucleotides read TGTGCCAGCAGATCGACAGGGTATGGGGCCAACGTCCTGACTTTC. Translated, it gives CASRSTGYGANVLTF. The genes are TRBV28 and TRBJ2-6; 7 bases map to TRBD1. The CDR3 consists of 15 residues. The ends lost 6 bases at V and 3 bases at J; junction bases unmatched: 5. Germline V gene data show CDR1 as MDHEN and CDR2 as SYDVKM. Full variable domain (remainder filled in from reference TRBV28 and TRBJ2-6): DVKVTQSSRYLVKRTGEKVFLECVQDMDHENMFWYRQDPGLGLRLIYFSYDVKMKEKGDIPEGYSVSREKKERFSLILESASTNQTSMYLCASRSTGYGANVLTFGAGSRLTVL.

This clone was found many times. The chain uses TRBV20-1 and TRBJ2-3; TRBD2 aligns across 7 bases. There are 14 residues in the CDR3. Germline V lookup: CDR1 DFQATT, CDR2 SNEGSKA (reference sequence). J lost 6 bases, V lost 4 bases, and 10 bases had no gene match. CDR3 region: CSAKASGPRDTQYF. The CDR3 region has the DNA TGCAGTGCTAAGGCTAGCGGTCCTAGGGATACGCAGTATTTT.

The sample holds a few counts of this clone. This chain links TRBV7-6 with TRBJ2-5; D call uncertain. Germline loops: CDR1 SGHVS, CDR2 FNYEAQ. The CDR3 runs to 14 residues. V was clipped by 1 base and J by 5 bases, with 11 bases between them. Here the CDR3 reads CASSLDQVHETQYF. The CDR3 DNA reads as TGTGCCAGCAGCTTAGATCAAGTTCACGAGACCCAGTACTTC.

This clone occurred many times. An end of the junction does not agree with germline; a read error may underlie this. The V call is TRBV7-8, the J call TRBJ1-5; no clear D gene. Germline V gene sequence: CDR1 SGHVS, CDR2 FQNEAQ. The CDR3 runs 13 residues. In DNA, the CDR3 is TGTGCCACCTCGAAGAAGGATAATCTGCCCCAGCATTTT. Translation: CATSKKDNLPQHF.

This clone was recorded a few times. The rearrangement links TRBV6-4 to TRBJ2-3; 8 bases fit TRBD1. From germline, CDR1 is MRHNA and CDR2 SNTAGT. V lost 2 bases, J lost 0 bases, and 1 base stayed unmatched. The CDR3 is 15 residues long. CDR3: CASSDGTGSTDTQYF. The CDR3, as DNA: TGTGCCAGCAGTGACGGGACAGGAAGCACAGATACGCAGTATTTT.

The V gene is TRBV6-1, the J gene TRBJ1-5; 7 nucleotides line up with TRBD1. V shed 6 bases, J shed 5 bases, and the junction held 7 bases outside the gene matches. CDR3 size: 14 residues. Germline CDR1 reads MNHNS; CDR2 reads SASEGT. CDR3 DNA sequence: TGTGCCAGCAGCCCGGGACAGATAGATCAGCCCCAGCATTTT. Translating it yields CASSPGQIDQPQHF.

This clone was counted ten times or more. The chain combines TRBV28 with TRBJ1-1; D ambiguous. V lost 2 bases to trimming and J lost 10 bases, with 8 bases between them. The germline V gene encodes CDR1 MDHEN and CDR2 SYDVKM. The CDR3 covers 11 residues. Here the CDR3 DNA reads TGTGCCAGCAGTTTAGGGTTGTCAGCTTTCTTT. Its protein is CASSLGLSAFF.

Only a few counts were recorded for this clone. The rearrangement links TRBV25-1 to TRBJ2-2; D may be TRBD1 (5 bases). Germline loops: CDR1 MGHDK, CDR2 SYGVNS. This CDR3 spans 18 amino acids. The V end was cut by 5 bases, the J end by 0 bases, with 19 bases between. The chain's CDR3 is CASSKGVTGPANTGELFF. CDR3 nucleotides: TGTGCCAGCAGTAAAGGGGTCACAGGACCCGCGAACACCGGGGAGCTGTTTTTT.

CDR3 loop: CASSPGLLGSGNTIYF. The CDR3, as DNA: TGTGCCAGCAGCCCGGGACTCCTAGGCTCCGGAAACACCATATATTTT. The gene calls are TRBV7-8 and TRBJ1-3, with D possibly TRBD1 on 5 matching bases. The germline V and J ends were trimmed by 5 bases and 4 bases, with 18 bases remaining between them. The CDR3 runs 16 residues. Germline CDR1 SGHVS, CDR2 FQNEAQ.

The sample holds many counts of this clone. The chain links TRBV6-9 to TRBJ1-1, with D hard to call. Germline V CDR1 and CDR2: MNHGY, SVAAGI. Trimming removed 8 bases from V and 3 bases from J, with 16 bases in between. This CDR3 spans 14 amino acids. CDR3: CASPITLRHTEAFF. Written as DNA, the CDR3 is TGTGCCAGCCCAATTACCCTACGGCACACTGAAGCTTTCTTT.

The chain is built from TRBV7-9 and TRBJ1-2, with 7 bases fitting TRBD1. J lost 4 bases, V lost 7 bases, and 9 bases had no gene match. Germline assignment: CDR1 SEHNR and CDR2 FQNEAQ (reference sequence). This CDR3 is 14 amino acids long. CDR3 amino acids: CASTGTGALYGYTF. In DNA form, the CDR3 reads TGTGCCAGCACCGGTACAGGGGCCCTCTATGGCTACACCTTC.

The sample holds a few counts of this clone. The chain uses TRBV7-9 and TRBJ1-3; weak D call: TRBD1 (5 bases). The germline CDR1 and CDR2 sequences are SEHNR and FQNEAQ (reference sequence). This CDR3 contains 13 residues. V gave up 1 base and J gave up 4 bases, with 5 bases separating them. The CDR3 protein is CASSLDRGNTIYF. The CDR3 DNA sequence: TGTGCCAGCAGCTTAGACAGGGGAAACACCATATATTTT.

Ten or more counts support this clone. The chain combines TRBV7-3 with TRBJ2-3, with a possible D match to TRBD2 (5 bases). The germline V gene has CDR1 SGHTA and CDR2 FQGTGA. V lost 1 base and J lost 6, with 8 bases in between. The CDR3 has 13 residues. CDR3 sequence: CASSLRVADTQYF. CDR3 sequence (DNA): TGTGCCAGCAGCTTAAGGGTAGCGGATACGCAGTATTTT.

In its sample, this clone ranks as medium-sized. The chain links TRBV27 to TRBJ2-7; 9 nucleotides align to TRBD2. V was pared by 3 bases and J by 4 bases, with 10 bases of the junction left unmatched. Germline values: CDR1 MNHEY, CDR2 SMNVEV (reference sequence). The CDR3 runs 16 residues. This CDR3 is CASSFRSRLAGYEQYF. In nucleotides, the CDR3 is TGTGCCAGCAGTTTTCGCTCCCGGCTAGCGGGATACGAGCAGTACTTC.

This clone was detected a few times. The rearrangement links TRBV12-3 or TRBV12-4 to TRBJ2-7; 8 nucleotides line up with TRBD2. V was pared by 5 bases and J by 3 bases, with 6 bases of the junction left unmatched. There are 14 residues in the CDR3. The CDR3 loop is CASSRTSTNYEQYF. CDR3 in DNA: TGTGCCAGCAGTCGGACTAGCACCAACTACGAGCAGTACTTC.

This clone came up a few times. The chain links TRBV6-5 to TRBJ1-1, with 9 nucleotides matching TRBD1. Trimming cost V 5 bases and J 7 bases; bases outside gene matches: 11. The CDR3 loop spans 15 amino acids. Germline V gene data show CDR1 as MNHEY and CDR2 as SVGAGI. CDR3 sequence: CASSTQTGGFGEAFF. The CDR3, as DNA: TGTGCCAGCAGTACTCAAACAGGGGGCTTCGGTGAAGCTTTCTTT.

In its sample, this clone was seen a few times. J is TRBJ1-3 and V is TRBV12-3 or TRBV12-4, with D perhaps matching TRBD1 (5 bases). V was shortened by 3 bases and J by 0 bases, with 12 bases between the two germline ends. The CDR3 is 16 amino acids. The CDR3: CASSFLRGSSGNTIYF. In nucleotides, the CDR3 is TGTGCCAGCAGTTTCCTTCGGGGGTCCTCTGGAAACACCATATATTTT.

This clone has only a few counts. V is TRBV12-3 or TRBV12-4 and J is TRBJ2-1; 12 nucleotides line up with TRBD2. This CDR3 region has 15 residues. Trimming at V came to 8 bases and at J to 4 bases, leaving 6 bases not matched to a gene. The CDR3 sequence is CASGVLAGGYNEQFF. CDR3 in DNA: TGTGCCAGCGGTGTTCTAGCGGGAGGGTACAATGAGCAGTTCTTC.

Points on this clone: The junction and the germline gene differ at one end; a read error may be behind it. The J gene is TRBJ1-2, the V gene TRBV5-1, with 11 bases matching TRBD1. CDR1 is SGHRS and CDR2 is YFSETQ in the germline V gene. CDR3 size: 16 residues. In DNA form, the CDR3 reads TGTGCCAGCAGCCCAGGACAGGGGGCGGCGGACTATGGCTACACCTTC. This sequence encodes CASSPGQGAADYGYTF.

This clone has ten or more counts. CDR3 sequence (DNA): TGTGCCAGCAGCTTGGTAGTCGGAAAGAATGAAGCTTTCTTT. Amino acid sequence: CASSLVVGKNEAFF. The V gene is TRBV5-6, the J gene TRBJ1-1; D gene ambiguous. V shed 0 bases and J shed 7 bases, with 13 bases lying between them. The germline V gene has CDR1 SGHDT and CDR2 YYEEEE. The CDR3 consists of 14 residues. Looking up the rest from reference TRBV5-6 and TRBJ1-1 gives the full variable domain: DAGVTQSPTHLIKTRGQQVTLRCSPKSGHDTVSWYQQALGQGPQFIFQYYEEEERQRGNFPDRFSGHQFPNYSSELNVNALLLGDSALYLCASSLVVGKNEAFFGQGTRLTVV.

There are a few counts of this clone. J is TRBJ1-5 and V is TRBV6-1; the D is unclear. The germline V gene encodes CDR1 MNHNS and CDR2 SASEGT. Trimming stripped 1 base from V and 1 base from J, with 5 bases between. The length of the CDR3 is 14 residues. The CDR3 region is CASSEVGSNQPQHF. The CDR3 coding sequence is TGTGCCAGCAGTGAAGTTGGGAGCAATCAGCCCCAGCATTTT.

This clone was seen a handful of times. The chain carries TRBV6-1 and TRBJ1-6, with D perhaps matching TRBD1 (6 bases). CDR3 length equals 14 residues. V was clipped by 3 bases and J by 10 bases, with 13 bases between them. From germline, CDR1 is MNHNS and CDR2 SASEGT. The CDR3 protein is CASSDGGQSSPLHF. For the CDR3, the DNA is TGTGCCAGCAGTGACGGGGGACAAAGCTCACCCCTCCACTTT.

By frequency in the sample, this clone is medium-sized. This chain links TRBV24-1 with TRBJ2-2, with 9 nucleotides matching TRBD1. The CDR3 spans 14 residues. CDR1 and CDR2 (germline): KGHDR, SFDVKD. With 10 bases clipped from V and 3 bases from J, the junction kept 5 bases outside the gene matches. In nucleotides, the CDR3 is TGTGCCACGACCGGGACAGGGTACACCGGGGAGCTGTTTTTT. As protein: CATTGTGYTGELFF.

This clone was counted many times. V usage is TRBV6-2 or TRBV6-3 and J usage is TRBJ2-1, with D possibly matching TRBD2 (5 bases). From germline, CDR1 is MNHEY and CDR2 SVGEGT. The CDR3 spans 12 residues. V dropped 2 bases and J dropped 9 bases, with 8 bases sitting between them. CDR3 sequence reads: CASSYEGIEQFF. The CDR3 region has the DNA TGTGCCAGCAGTTACGAGGGTATTGAGCAGTTCTTC.